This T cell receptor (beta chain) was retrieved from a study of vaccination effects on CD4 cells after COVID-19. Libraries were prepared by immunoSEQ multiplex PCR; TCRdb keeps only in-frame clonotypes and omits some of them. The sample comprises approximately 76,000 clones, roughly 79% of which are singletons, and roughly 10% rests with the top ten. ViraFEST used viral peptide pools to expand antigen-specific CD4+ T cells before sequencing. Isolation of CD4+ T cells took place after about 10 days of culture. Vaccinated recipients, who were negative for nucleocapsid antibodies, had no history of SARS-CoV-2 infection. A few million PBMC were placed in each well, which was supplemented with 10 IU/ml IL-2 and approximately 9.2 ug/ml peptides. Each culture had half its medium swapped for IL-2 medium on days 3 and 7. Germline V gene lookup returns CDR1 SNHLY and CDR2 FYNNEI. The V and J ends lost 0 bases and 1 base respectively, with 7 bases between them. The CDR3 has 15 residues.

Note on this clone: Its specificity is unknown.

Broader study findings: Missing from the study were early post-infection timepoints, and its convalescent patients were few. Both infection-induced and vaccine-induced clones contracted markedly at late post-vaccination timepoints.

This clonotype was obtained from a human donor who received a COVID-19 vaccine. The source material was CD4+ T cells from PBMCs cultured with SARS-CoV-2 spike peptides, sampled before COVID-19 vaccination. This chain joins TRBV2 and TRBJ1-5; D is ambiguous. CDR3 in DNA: TGTGCCAGCAGTGAAGCTGTCAGGAGCAATCAGCCCCAGCATTTT. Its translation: CASSEAVRSNQPQHF.